Listed below are T cell receptor beta chains from one sample, sequenced in a study of T cell responses to AZD1222 COVID-19 vaccine. Assay used: immunoSEQ multiplex PCR; TCRdb lists only in-frame clones, some missing. This repertoire shows about 79,000 clones, roughly four fifths found once; its top ten account for about 1.3%. The specimen was peripheral blood, collected 28 days after the second AZD1222 dose. Every receptor here comes from an adult who received the AZD1222 COVID-19 vaccine. Both conserved end residues are part of each CDR3.

v_call cdr3_aa
TRBV6-5 CASSYSGREQETQYF
TRBV7-8 CASSLDLSGRGGGFDEQFF
TRBV27 CASSKGGARNTGELFF
TRBV18 CASSPALRTGFSGGYGYTF
TRBV27 CASSATSARGWETQYF
TRBV7-9 CASSPGGRSYEQYF
TRBV27 CASSPGTDSNQPQHF
TRBV27 CASMEGGPYNEQFF
TRBV7-2 CASSLGGQLHEKLFF
TRBV4-3 CASSQILGQVNTEAFF